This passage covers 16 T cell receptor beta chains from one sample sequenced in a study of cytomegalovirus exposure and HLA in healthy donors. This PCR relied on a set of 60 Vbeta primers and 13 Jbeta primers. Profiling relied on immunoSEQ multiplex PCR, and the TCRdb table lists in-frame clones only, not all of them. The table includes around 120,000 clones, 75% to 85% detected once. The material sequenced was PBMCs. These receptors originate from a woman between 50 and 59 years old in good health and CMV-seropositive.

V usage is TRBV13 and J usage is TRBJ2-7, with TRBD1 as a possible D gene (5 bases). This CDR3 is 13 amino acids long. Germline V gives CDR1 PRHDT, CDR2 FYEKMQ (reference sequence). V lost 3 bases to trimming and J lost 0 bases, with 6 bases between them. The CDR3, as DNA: TGTGCCAGCAGCTTGGACAACTCCTACGAGCAGTACTTC. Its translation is CASSLDNSYEQYF.

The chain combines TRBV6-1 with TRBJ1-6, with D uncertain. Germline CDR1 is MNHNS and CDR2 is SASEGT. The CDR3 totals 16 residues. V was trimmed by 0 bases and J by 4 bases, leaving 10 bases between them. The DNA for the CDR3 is TGTGCCAGCAGTGAAGCCCTGGGCGTTTATAATTCACCCCTCCACTTT. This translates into CASSEALGVYNSPLHF.

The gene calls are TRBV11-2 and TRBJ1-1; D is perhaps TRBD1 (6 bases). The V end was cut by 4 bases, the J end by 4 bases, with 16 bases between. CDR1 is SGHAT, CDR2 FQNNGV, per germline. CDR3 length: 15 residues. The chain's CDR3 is CASSSRRGFGTEAFF. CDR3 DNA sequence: TGTGCCAGCAGCTCTCGAAGGGGGTTTGGCACTGAAGCTTTCTTT.

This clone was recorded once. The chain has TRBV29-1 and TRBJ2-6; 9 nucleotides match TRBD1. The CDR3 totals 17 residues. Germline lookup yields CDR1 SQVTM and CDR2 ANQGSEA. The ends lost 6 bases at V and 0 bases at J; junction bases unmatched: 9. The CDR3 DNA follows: TGCAGCGTCGAACTGGGACAGGGTTCCTCTGGGGCCAACGTCCTGACTTTC. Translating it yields CSVELGQGSSGANVLTF.

The CDR3 spells CAWSVLLGGGTGELFF. CDR3 bases: TGTGCCTGGAGTGTACTCCTCGGGGGGGGCACCGGGGAGCTGTTTTTT. The chain links TRBV30 to TRBJ2-2, with 8 bases identical to TRBD2. Per the germline V gene, CDR1 is GTSNPN and CDR2 is SVGIG (reference sequence). After removal of 0 bases from V and 4 bases from J, the junction contained 7 bases not matched to a gene. CDR3 length: 16 residues.

The DNA for the CDR3 is TGCGCCAGCAGCCAAATGGGGTCCGGGGTATGGAAACTGTTTTTT. Translated, it gives CASSQMGSGVWKLFF. V usage is TRBV4-1 and J usage is TRBJ1-4; no definite D call. In germline, CDR1 is MGHRA, CDR2 YSYEKL. The CDR3 has 15 amino acids. The V end was cut by 2 bases, the J end by 11 bases, with 18 bases between.

CDR3 protein: CASSRQGATEAFF. In DNA, the CDR3 is TGTGCCAGCAGCAGACAGGGGGCCACTGAAGCTTTCTTT. This chain uses TRBV6-1 with TRBJ1-1; TRBD1 matches 10 bases. The CDR3 length is 13 residues. CDR1 MNHNS and CDR2 SASEGT come from the germline V gene. The ends lost 6 bases at V and 4 bases at J; junction bases unmatched: 2.

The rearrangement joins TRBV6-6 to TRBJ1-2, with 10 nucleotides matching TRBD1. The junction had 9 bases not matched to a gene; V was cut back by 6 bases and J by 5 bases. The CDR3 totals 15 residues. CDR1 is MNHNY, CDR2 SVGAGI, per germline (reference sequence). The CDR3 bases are TGTGCCAGCAGAATCCGGGACAGGGGCGATTATGGCTACACCTTC. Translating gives CASRIRDRGDYGYTF.

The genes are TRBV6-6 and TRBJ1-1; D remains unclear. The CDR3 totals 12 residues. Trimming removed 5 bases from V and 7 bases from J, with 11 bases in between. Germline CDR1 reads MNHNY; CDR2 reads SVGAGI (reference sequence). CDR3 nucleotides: TGTGCCAGCAGTGGACGGGCGGGTGAAGCTTTCTTT. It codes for CASSGRAGEAFF.

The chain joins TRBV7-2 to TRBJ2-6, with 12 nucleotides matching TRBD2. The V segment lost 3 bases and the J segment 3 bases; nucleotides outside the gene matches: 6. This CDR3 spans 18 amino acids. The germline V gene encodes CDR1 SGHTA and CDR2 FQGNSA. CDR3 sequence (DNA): TGTGCCAGCAGCTTCCTACTAGCGGGGGGAGGTGGGGCCAACGTCCTGACTTTC. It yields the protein CASSFLLAGGGGANVLTF.

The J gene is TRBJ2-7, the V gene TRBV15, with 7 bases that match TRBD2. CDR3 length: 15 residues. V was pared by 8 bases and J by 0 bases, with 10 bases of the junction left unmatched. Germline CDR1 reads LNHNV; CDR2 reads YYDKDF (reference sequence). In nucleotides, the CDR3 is TGTGCCACCTCCCAGTTCGGGAGGCTCTCCTACGAGCAGTACTTC. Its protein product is CATSQFGRLSYEQYF.

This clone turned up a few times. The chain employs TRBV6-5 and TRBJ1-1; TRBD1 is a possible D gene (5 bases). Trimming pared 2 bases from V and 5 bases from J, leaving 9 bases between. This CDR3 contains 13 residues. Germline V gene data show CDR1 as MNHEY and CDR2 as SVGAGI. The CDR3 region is CASSYLGLTEAFF. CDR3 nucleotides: TGTGCCAGCAGTTACCTGGGACTGACTGAAGCTTTCTTT.

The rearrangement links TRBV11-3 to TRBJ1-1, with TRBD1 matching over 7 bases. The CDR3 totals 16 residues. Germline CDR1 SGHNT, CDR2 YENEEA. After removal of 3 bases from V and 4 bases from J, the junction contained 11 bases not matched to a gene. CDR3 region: CASSFQGTAQGTEAFF. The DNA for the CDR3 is TGTGCCAGCAGCTTTCAGGGGACAGCCCAGGGCACTGAAGCTTTCTTT. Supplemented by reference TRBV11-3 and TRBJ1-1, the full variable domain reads EAGVVQSPRYKIIEKKQPVAFWCNPISGHNTLYWYLQNLGQGPELLIRYENEEAVDDSQLPKDRFSAERLKGVDSTLKIQPAELGDSAVYLCASSFQGTAQGTEAFFGQGTRLTVV.

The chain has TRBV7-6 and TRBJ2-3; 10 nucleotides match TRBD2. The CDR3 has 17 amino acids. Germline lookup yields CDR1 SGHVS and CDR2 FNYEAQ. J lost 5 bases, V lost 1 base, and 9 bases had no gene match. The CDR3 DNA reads TGTGCCAGCAGCTTAGTCCCCAGCGGGGGGGCCCGAGATACGCAGTATTTT. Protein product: CASSLVPSGGARDTQYF.

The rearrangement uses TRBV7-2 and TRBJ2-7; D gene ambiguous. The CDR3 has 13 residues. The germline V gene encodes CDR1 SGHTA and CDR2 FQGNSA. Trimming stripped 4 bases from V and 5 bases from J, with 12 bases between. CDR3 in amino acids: CASSSFTVDEQYF. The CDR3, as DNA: TGTGCCAGCAGCTCGTTTACAGTCGACGAGCAGTACTTC.

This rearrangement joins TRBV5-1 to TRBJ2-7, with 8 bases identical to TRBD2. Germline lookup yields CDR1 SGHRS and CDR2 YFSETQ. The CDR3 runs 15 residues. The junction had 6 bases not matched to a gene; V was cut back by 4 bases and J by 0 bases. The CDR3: CASSVSGTLSYEQYF. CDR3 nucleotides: TGCGCCAGCAGCGTTAGCGGGACCCTCTCCTACGAGCAGTACTTC.